This T cell receptor beta chain was observed in a study of blood T cell repertoires in COVID-19. In the study overall: Donors in the United States, Italy and Spain gave samples during acute or convalescent COVID-19. The cDNA or gDNA used as material had been derived from T cells, B-cell-depleted T cells, or PBMCs.

In the study's own analysis: Quantification of nucleated cells was approximated via reference gene primer amplification. Method: immunoSEQ multiplex PCR; TCRdb's copy keeps in-frame clones and lacks some. V and J calls and clone size are those listed in that table; D and trimming were worked out from the DNA. This sample yields 95,000 to 100,000 clones, of which around nine tenths are seen a single time; about 4% belongs to the top ten. Patients at the Seattle site were enrolled during active infection and followed longitudinally. This CDR3 is 18 amino acids long. The germline gives CDR1 MNHEY, CDR2 SVGEGT. V lost 2 bases, J lost 3 bases, and 13 bases stayed unmatched.

This receptor was obtained from a human donor with COVID-19, enrolled during active disease. The donor label of this sample is uncertain. V gene TRBV6-2 or TRBV6-3 combines with J gene TRBJ1-5; 7 nucleotides agree with TRBD1. Sequenced material: peripheral blood. The CDR3: CASSYSIGTASLNQPQHF. The CDR3 DNA reads TGTGCCAGCAGTTACAGTATCGGGACAGCCTCCCTCAATCAGCCCCAGCATTTT.